This T cell receptor (beta chain) was obtained from a study of T cells after yellow fever vaccination. Study-level background: The fractions with low cell numbers were processed using SMART-Seq v4 Ultra Low Input. Whole-study results and caveats: Most primary-vaccination clones recurred post-booster (around 95% CD4, roughly 90% CD8).

A note on this clonotype: Its specificity is not known.

Germline V gene data show CDR1 as SGHTA and CDR2 as FQGTGA. The CDR3 has 16 amino acids. V lost 2 bases and J lost 5, with 18 bases in between. 5'RACE template switching produced TCR cDNA carrying a universal primer site and UMIs. TCRdb itself ran the 5' RACE reads through MiXCR, one entry per CDR3 protein. The sample records hundreds of thousands of distinct CDR3 sequences, 9% to 15% being singletons. This TCR came from a man aged 25 to 40 who received the YFV17D yellow fever vaccine. The specimen was PBMCs, collected on the day of the yellow fever booster vaccination. The rearrangement joins TRBV7-3 to TRBJ2-5; maybe TRBD2 (6 bases). CDR3 DNA: TGTGCCAGCAGCTTATATGGAGGAGGGCCAGGGGAGACCCAGTACTTC. This codes for CASSLYGGGPGETQYF.